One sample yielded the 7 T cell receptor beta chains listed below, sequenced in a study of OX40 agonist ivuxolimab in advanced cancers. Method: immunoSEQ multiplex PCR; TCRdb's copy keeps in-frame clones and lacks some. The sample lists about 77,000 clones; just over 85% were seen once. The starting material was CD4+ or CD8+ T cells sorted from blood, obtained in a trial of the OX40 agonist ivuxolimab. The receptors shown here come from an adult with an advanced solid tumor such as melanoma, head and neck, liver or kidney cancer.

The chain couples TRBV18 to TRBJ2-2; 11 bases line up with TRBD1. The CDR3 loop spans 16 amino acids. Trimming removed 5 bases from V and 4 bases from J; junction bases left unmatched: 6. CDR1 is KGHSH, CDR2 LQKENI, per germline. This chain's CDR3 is CASSSTGTGGTGELFF. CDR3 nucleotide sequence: TGTGCCAGCTCATCAACCGGGACAGGGGGCACCGGGGAGCTGTTTTTT.

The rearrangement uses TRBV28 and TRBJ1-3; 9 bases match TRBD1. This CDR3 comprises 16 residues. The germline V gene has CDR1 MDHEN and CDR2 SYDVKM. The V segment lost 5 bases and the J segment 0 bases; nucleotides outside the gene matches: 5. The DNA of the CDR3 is TGTGCCAGCAGTCCGACAGGGGGAGTCTCTGGAAACACCATATATTTT. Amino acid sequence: CASSPTGGVSGNTIYF.

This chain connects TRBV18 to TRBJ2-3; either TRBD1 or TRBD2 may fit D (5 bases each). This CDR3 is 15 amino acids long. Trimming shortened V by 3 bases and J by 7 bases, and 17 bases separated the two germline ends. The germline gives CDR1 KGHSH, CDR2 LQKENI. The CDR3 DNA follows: TGTGCCAGCTCACCCCCACGGGGCGACCAAAATACGCAGTATTTT. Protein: CASSPPRGDQNTQYF.

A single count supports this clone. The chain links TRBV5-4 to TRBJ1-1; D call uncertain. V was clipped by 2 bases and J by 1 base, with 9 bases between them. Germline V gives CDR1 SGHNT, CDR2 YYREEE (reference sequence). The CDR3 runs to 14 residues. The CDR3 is CASSFTLTNTEAFF. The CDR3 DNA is TGTGCCAGCAGCTTTACGTTAACGAACACTGAAGCTTTCTTT.

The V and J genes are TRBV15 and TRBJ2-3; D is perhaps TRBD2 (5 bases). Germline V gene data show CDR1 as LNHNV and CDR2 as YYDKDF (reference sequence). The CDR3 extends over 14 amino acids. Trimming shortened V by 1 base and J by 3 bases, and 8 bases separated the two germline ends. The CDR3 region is CATSRGGFTDTQYF. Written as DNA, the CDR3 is TGTGCCACCAGCAGAGGCGGGTTTACAGATACGCAGTATTTT.

CDR3: CASRSQGAGELFF. CDR3 coding DNA: TGTGCCAGCAGGTCACAGGGGGCCGGGGAGCTGTTTTTT. The V and J genes are TRBV6-5 and TRBJ2-2; the match to TRBD1 covers 8 bases. Germline assignment: CDR1 MNHEY and CDR2 SVGAGI. V shed 6 bases and J 6 bases; nucleotides not matched to a gene: 3. This CDR3 region has 13 residues.

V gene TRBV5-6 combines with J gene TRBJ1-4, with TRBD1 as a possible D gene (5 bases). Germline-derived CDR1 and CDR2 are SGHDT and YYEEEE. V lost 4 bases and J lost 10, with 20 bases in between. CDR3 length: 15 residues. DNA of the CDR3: TGTGCCAGCAGCCCACGGGGGGGATACGGAGGAAAACTGTTTTTT. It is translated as CASSPRGGYGGKLFF. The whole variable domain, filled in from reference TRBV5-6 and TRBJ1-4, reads DAGVTQSPTHLIKTRGQQVTLRCSPKSGHDTVSWYQQALGQGPQFIFQYYEEEERQRGNFPDRFSGHQFPNYSSELNVNALLLGDSALYLCASSPRGGYGGKLFFGSGTQLSVL.